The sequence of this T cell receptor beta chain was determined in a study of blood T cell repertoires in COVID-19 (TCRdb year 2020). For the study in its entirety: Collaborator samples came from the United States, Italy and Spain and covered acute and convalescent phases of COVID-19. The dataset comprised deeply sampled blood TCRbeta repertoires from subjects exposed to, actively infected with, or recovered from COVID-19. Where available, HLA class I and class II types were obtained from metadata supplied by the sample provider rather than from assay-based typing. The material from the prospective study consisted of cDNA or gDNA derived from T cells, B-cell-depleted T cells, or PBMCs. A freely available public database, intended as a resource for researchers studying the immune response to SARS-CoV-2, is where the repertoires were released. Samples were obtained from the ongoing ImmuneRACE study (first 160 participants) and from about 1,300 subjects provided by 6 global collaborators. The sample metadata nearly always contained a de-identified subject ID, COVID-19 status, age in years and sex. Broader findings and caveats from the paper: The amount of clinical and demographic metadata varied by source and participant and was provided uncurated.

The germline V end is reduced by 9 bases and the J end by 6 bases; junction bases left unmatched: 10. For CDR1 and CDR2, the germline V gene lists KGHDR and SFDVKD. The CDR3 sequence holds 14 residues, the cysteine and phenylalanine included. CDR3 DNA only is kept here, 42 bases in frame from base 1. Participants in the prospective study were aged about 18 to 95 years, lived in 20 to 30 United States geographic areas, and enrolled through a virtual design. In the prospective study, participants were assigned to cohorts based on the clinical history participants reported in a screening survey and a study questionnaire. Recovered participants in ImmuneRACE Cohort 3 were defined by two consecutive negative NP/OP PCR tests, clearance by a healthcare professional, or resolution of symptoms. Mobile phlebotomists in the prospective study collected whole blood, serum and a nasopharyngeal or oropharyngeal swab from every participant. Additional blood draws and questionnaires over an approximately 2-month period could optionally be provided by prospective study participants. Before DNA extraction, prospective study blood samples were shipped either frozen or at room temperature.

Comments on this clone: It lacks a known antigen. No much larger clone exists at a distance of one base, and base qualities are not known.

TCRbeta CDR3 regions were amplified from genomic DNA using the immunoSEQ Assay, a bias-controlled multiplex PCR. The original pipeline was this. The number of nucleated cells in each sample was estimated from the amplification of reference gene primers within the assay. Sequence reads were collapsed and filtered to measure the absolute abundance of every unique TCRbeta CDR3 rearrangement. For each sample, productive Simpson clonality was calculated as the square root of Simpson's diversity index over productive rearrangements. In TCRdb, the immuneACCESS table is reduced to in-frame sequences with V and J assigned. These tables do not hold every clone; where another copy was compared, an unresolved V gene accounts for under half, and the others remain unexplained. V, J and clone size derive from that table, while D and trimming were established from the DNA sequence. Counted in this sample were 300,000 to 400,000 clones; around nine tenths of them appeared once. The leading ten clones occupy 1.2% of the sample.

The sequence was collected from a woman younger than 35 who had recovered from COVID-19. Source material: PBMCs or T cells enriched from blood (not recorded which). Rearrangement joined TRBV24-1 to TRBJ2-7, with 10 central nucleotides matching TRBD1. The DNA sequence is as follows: TGTGCCACCCAGTCCGGGACAGGGGTGTTCGAGCAGTACTTC. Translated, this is CATQSGTGVFEQYF.